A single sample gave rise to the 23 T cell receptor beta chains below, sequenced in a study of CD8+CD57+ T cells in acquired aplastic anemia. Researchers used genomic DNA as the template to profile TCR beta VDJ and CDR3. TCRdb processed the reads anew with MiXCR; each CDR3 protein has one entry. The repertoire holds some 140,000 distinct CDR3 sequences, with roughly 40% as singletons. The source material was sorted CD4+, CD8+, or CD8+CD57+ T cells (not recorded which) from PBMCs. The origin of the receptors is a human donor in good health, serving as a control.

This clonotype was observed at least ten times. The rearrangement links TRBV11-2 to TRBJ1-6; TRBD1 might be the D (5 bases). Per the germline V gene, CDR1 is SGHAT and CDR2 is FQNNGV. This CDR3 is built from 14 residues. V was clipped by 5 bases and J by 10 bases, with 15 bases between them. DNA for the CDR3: TGTGCCAGCAGCACTCAGGGAAGAGGGTCACCCCTCCACTTT. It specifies CASSTQGRGSPLHF.

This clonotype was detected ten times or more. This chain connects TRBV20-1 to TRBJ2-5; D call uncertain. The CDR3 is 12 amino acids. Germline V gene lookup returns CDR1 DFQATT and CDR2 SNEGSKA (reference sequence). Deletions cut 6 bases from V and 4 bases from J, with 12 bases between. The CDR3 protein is CSARLGPETQYF. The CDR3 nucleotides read TGCAGTGCCAGGCTGGGCCCAGAGACCCAGTACTTC.

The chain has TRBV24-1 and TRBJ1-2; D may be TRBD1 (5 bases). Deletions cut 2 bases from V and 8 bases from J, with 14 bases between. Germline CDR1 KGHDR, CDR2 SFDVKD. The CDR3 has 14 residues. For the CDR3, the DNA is TGTGCCACCAGTGATTGGGACTCTCCGGGAGGCTACACCTTC. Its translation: CATSDWDSPGGYTF.

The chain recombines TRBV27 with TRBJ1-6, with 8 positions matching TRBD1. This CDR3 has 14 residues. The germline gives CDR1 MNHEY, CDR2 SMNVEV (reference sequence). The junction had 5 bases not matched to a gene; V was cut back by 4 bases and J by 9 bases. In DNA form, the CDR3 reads TGTGCCAGCAGTTACAGGGGGAATAGTTCACCCCTCCACTTT. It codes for CASSYRGNSSPLHF.

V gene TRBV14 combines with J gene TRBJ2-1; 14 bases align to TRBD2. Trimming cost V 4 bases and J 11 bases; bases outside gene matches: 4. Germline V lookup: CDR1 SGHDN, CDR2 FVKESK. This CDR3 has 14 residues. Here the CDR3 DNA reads TGTGCCAGCAGCCTTGGGACTAGCGGGGGCAAGCAGTTCTTC. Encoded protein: CASSLGTSGGKQFF.

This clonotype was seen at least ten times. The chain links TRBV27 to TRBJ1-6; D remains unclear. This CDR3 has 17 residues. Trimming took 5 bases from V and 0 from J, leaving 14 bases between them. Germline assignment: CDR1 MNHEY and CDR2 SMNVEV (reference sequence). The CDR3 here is CASSPGIRSSYNSPLHF. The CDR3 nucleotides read TGTGCCAGCAGTCCGGGTATCCGAAGCTCCTATAATTCACCCCTCCACTTT.

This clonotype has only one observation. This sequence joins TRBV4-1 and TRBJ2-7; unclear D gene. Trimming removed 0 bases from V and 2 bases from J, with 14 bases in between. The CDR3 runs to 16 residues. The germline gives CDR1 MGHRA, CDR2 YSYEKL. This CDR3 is CASSQEVTLLTYEQYF. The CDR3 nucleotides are TGCGCCAGCAGCCAAGAGGTTACACTTCTTACCTACGAGCAGTACTTC.

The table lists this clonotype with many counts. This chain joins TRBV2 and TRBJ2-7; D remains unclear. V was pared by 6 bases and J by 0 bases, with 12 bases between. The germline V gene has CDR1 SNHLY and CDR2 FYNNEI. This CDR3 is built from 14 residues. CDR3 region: CASRARTSSYEQYF. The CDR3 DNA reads TGTGCCAGCAGGGCCAGGACGAGCTCCTACGAGCAGTACTTC.

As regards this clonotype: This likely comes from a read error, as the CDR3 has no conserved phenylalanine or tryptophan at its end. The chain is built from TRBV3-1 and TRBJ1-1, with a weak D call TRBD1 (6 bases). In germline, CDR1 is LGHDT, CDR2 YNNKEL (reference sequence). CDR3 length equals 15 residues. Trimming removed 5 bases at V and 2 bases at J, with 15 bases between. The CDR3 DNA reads TGTGCCAGCAGCTTTCACAGGGCGATAAACACTGAAGCTTTCCTT. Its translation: CASSFHRAINTEAFL.

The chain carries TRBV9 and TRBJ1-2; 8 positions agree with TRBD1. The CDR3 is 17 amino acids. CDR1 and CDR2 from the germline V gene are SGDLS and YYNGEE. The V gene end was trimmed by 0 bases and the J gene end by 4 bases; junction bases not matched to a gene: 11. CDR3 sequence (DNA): TGTGCCAGCAGCGTAGGAGTCAGGGGGCGGTCGAGCTATGGCTACACCTTC. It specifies CASSVGVRGRSSYGYTF.

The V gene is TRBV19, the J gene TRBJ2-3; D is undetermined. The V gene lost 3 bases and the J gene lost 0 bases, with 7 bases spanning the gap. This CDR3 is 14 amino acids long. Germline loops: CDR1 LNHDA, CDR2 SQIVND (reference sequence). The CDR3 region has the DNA TGTGCCAGTAGTATTACTATTAGCACAGATACGCAGTATTTT. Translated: CASSITISTDTQYF.

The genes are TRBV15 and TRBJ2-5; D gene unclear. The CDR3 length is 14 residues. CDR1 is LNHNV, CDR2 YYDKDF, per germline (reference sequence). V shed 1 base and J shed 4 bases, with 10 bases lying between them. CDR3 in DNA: TGTGCCACCAGCAGAGTAGAAGTTTTAGAGACCCAGTACTTC. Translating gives CATSRVEVLETQYF. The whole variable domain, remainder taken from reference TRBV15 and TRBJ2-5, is DAMVIQNPRYQVTQFGKPVTLSCSQTLNHNVMYWYQQKSSQAPKLLFHYYDKDFNNEADTPDNFQSRRPNTSFCFLDIRSPGLGDTAMYLCATSRVEVLETQYFGPGTRLLVL.

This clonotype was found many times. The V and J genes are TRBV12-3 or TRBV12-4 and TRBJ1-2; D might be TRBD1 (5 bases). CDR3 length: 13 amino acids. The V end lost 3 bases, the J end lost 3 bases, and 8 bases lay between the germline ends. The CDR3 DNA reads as TGTGCCAGCAGTTTTGGGGGATACTATGGCTACACCTTC. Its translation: CASSFGGYYGYTF.

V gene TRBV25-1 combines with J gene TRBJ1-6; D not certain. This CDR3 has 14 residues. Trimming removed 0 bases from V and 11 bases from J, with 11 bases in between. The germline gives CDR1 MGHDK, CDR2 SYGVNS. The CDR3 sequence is CASSEYNGVPPLHF. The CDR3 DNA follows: TGTGCCAGCAGTGAATATAATGGCGTCCCACCCCTCCACTTT.

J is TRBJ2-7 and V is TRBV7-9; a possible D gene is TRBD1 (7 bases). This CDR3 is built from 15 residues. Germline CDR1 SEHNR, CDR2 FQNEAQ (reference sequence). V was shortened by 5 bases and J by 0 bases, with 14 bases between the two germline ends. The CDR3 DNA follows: TGTGCCAGCAGCGCCGGGGGACAGAGCTCCTACGAGCAGTACTTC. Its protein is CASSAGGQSSYEQYF.

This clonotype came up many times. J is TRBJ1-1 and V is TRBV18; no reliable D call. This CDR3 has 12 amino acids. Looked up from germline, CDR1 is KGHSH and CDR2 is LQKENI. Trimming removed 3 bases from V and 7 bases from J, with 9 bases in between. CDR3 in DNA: TGTGCCAGCTCACCTCTAGGGAGTGAAGCTTTCTTT. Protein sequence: CASSPLGSEAFF. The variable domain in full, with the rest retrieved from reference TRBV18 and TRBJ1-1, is NAGVMQNPRHLVRRRGQEARLRCSPMKGHSHVYWYRQLPEEGLKFMVYLQKENIIDESGMPKERFSAEFPKEGPSILRIQQVVRGDSAAYFCASSPLGSEAFFGQGTRLTVV.

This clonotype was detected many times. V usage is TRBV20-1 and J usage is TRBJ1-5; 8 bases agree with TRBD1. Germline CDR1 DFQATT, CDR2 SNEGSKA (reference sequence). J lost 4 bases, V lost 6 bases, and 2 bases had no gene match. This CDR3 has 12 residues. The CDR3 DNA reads TGCAGTGCAAGACAGGGGAATCAGCCCCAGCATTTT. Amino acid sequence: CSARQGNQPQHF.

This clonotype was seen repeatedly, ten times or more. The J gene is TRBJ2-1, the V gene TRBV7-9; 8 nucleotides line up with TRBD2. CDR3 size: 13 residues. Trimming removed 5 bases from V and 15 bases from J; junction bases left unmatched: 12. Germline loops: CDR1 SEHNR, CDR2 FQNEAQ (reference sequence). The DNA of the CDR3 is TGTGCCAGCAGCGACAATTCCGGGACTAGTCCGTTCTTC. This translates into CASSDNSGTSPFF.

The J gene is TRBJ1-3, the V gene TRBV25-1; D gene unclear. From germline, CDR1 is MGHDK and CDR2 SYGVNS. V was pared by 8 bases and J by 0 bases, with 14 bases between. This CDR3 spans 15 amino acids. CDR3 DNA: TGTGCCAGCCGTCGCGGGGTGAACTCTGGAAACACCATATATTTT. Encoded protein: CASRRGVNSGNTIYF. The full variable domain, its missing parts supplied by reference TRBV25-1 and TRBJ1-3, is EADIYQTPRYLVIGTGKKITLECSQTMGHDKMYWYQQDPGMELHLIHYSYGVNSTEKGDLSSESTVSRIRTEHFPLTLESARPSHTSQYLCASRRGVNSGNTIYFGEGSWLTVV.

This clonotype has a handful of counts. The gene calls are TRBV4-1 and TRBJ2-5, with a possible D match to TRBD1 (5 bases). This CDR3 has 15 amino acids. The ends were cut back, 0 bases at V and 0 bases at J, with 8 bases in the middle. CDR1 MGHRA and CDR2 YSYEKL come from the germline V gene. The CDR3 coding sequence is TGCGCCAGCAGCCAAGAAGGACACTACCAAGAGACCCAGTACTTC. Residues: CASSQEGHYQETQYF.

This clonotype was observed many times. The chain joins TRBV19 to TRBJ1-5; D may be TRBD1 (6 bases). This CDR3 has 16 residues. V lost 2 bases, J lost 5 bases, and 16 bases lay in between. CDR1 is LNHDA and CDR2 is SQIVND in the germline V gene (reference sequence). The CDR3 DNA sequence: TGTGCCAGTAGTATATTTCCGGGGGCGACTTATCAGCCCCAGCATTTT. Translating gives CASSIFPGATYQPQHF.

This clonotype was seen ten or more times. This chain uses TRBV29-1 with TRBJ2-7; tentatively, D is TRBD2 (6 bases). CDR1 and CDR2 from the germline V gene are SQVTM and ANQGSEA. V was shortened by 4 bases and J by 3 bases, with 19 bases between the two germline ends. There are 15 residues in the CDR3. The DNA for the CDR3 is TGCAGCGTTGTGGGTGGAGGGGAGCGTAACTACGAGCAGTACTTC. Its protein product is CSVVGGGERNYEQYF.

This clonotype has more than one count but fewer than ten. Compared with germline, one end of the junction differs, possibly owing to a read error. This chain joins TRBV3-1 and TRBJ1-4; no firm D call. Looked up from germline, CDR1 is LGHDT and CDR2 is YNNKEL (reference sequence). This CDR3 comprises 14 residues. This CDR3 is CPSSQDVGIAKLFF. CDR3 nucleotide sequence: TGTCCCAGCAGCCAAGATGTCGGGATAGCAAAACTGTTTTTT.